Given below is one T cell receptor beta chain in context. Its antigen is as yet unknown. The data stem from a study of CD8+CD57+ T cells in acquired aplastic anemia. Profiling that covered TCR beta VDJ and CDR3 relied on genomic DNA as its template. TCRdb used MiXCR to reprocess the reads, holding one entry per CDR3 protein. The sample has around 220,000 distinct CDR3 sequences, about half seen once. Broader study findings: A set of 25 to 30 CD8+ CDR3 sequences was shared between patients and controls, and these sequences appeared highly expressed in patients.

The V gene lost 0 bases and the J gene lost 3 bases, with 10 bases spanning the gap. CDR1 SGDLS and CDR2 YYNGEE come from the germline V gene. The CDR3 spans 15 residues. CD8+CD57+ cell expansion had been shown by flow cytometry in patients chosen for sequencing. The chain has TRBV9 and TRBJ2-1; D is perhaps TRBD2 (7 bases). This sequence was found in a human donor with aplastic anemia. Sequences were obtained from sorted CD4+, CD8+, or CD8+CD57+ T cells (not recorded which) from PBMCs. CDR3 residues: CASSVDGGHYNEQFF. The CDR3 nucleotides read TGTGCCAGCAGCGTAGACGGGGGGCACTACAATGAGCAGTTCTTC.